This T cell receptor (beta chain) was identified in a study of T cell repertoires in cytomegalovirus infection. Each CDR3 protein gets one entry after TCRdb re-called the reads with MiXCR. The sample has 200,000 to 300,000 distinct CDR3 sequences, 6% to 8% seen once. Study findings and constraints: There were carriers of CMV plus the relevant HLA, and cumulative public TCR beta family frequency identified them.

This clonotype was seen ten or more times. What it recognizes is unknown. Trimming cost V 5 bases and J 8 bases, with 13 bases left between them. The CDR3 has 14 amino acids. Germline V gene data show CDR1 as SGHVS and CDR2 as FNYEAQ. Sequencing used PBMCs. The gene calls are TRBV7-6 and TRBJ1-6; a weak D match, TRBD1 (6 bases). This TCR derives from a human donor in good health (CMV status not recorded). Some clones in this sample may be carry-over from other donors' samples. The CDR3 spells CASSIGQSDSPLHF. The CDR3 DNA reads as TGTGCCAGCAGCATCGGACAGTCTGATTCACCCCTCCACTTT.